One and the same sample provided the 27 T cell receptor beta chains below, sequenced in a study of technical replicates of blood from a few donors. The assay was immunoSEQ multiplex PCR, and TCRdb's table has in-frame clones only and misses some. The sample contains around 97,000 clones, 96% of which appear only once. The sequencing input was T cells isolated from PBMCs. Receptors were obtained from a human donor in good health.

The V gene is TRBV6-5, the J gene TRBJ1-1; TRBD1 aligns across 9 bases. The CDR3 spans 14 residues. The V segment lost 6 bases and the J segment 3 bases; nucleotides outside the gene matches: 5. Per germline, CDR1 MNHEY and CDR2 SVGAGI. CDR3 sequence reads: CASRLDRGHTEAFF. The CDR3 DNA reads as TGTGCCAGCAGGCTGGACAGGGGCCACACTGAAGCTTTCTTT.

The CDR3 loop reads CASSSETGSGNTIYF. The DNA for the CDR3 is TGTGCCAGCAGTTCTGAAACAGGGAGCGGAAACACCATATATTTT. V and J are TRBV6-5 and TRBJ1-3, with D perhaps TRBD1 (6 bases). Germline lookup yields CDR1 MNHEY and CDR2 SVGAGI. The CDR3 runs to 15 residues. The V gene lost 4 bases and the J gene lost 4 bases, with 14 bases spanning the gap.

The V call is TRBV28, the J call TRBJ1-1, with D uncertain. The CDR3 sequence is 15 residues long. Looked up from germline, CDR1 is MDHEN and CDR2 is SYDVKM. V gave up 3 bases and J gave up 5 bases, with 16 bases separating them. The CDR3 protein is CASSFLAADFTEAFF. As DNA, the CDR3 is TGTGCCAGCAGTTTTTTAGCCGCCGATTTTACTGAAGCTTTCTTT.

This clone was seen only once. V gene TRBV6-1 combines with J gene TRBJ2-3; 7 nucleotides line up with TRBD2. The CDR3 is 15 amino acids. V dropped 4 bases and J dropped 1; count of bases not matched to a gene: 5. The V gene's germline CDR1 is MNHNS and CDR2 SASEGT. The CDR3 nucleotides are TGTGCCAGCAGTGTTTTTGCGGGGGGCACAGATACGCAGTATTTT. This translates into CASSVFAGGTDTQYF.

The chain is built from TRBV9 and TRBJ2-5; D is unclear. Trimming pared 4 bases from V and 0 bases from J, leaving 7 bases between. The CDR3 is made up of 13 amino acids. CDR1 and CDR2 (germline): SGDLS, YYNGEE. This CDR3 is CASSSTHQETQYF. Here the CDR3 DNA reads TGTGCCAGCAGCTCAACTCACCAAGAGACCCAGTACTTC.

The V gene is TRBV14, the J gene TRBJ1-2; tentatively, D is TRBD1 (5 bases). V lost 1 base and J lost 1, with 13 bases in between. This CDR3 contains 16 residues. Germline V gene lookup returns CDR1 SGHDN and CDR2 FVKESK. The CDR3 reads CASSQVKGQINYGYTF. CDR3 nucleotide sequence: TGTGCCAGCAGCCAAGTAAAAGGACAAATTAACTATGGCTACACCTTC.

V usage is TRBV19 and J usage is TRBJ1-5; D might be TRBD1 (5 bases). CDR1 is LNHDA and CDR2 is SQIVND in the germline V gene (reference sequence). Trimming pared 1 base from V and 1 base from J, leaving 14 bases between. This CDR3 comprises 17 residues. In DNA, the CDR3 is TGTGCCAGTAGTATAGTGGCGACAGCGTACAGCAATCAGCCCCAGCATTTT. Encoded protein: CASSIVATAYSNQPQHF.

This clone was recorded once. The chain carries TRBV5-1 and TRBJ2-7; 12 nucleotides line up with TRBD2. The CDR3 spans 17 residues. In germline, CDR1 is SGHRS, CDR2 YFSETQ. The ends lost 2 bases at V and 0 bases at J; junction bases unmatched: 6. The CDR3 sequence is CASSLGLAGLSSYEQYF. The CDR3 nucleotides read TGCGCCAGCAGCTTAGGACTAGCGGGACTAAGCTCCTACGAGCAGTACTTC.

The V gene is TRBV5-4, the J gene TRBJ2-7; 14 nucleotides agree with TRBD2. This CDR3 is built from 14 residues. Trimming took 2 bases from V and 6 from J; bases not matched to a gene: 1. Germline-derived CDR1 and CDR2 are SGHNT and YYREEE (reference sequence). The CDR3 is CASSFGLAGGEQYF. CDR3 nucleotides: TGTGCCAGCAGCTTTGGACTAGCGGGAGGCGAGCAGTACTTC.

V gene TRBV13 combines with J gene TRBJ2-1; 9 bases match TRBD1. The V gene's germline CDR1 is PRHDT and CDR2 FYEKMQ (reference sequence). The CDR3 consists of 17 residues. Trimming took 0 bases from V and 0 from J; bases not matched to a gene: 3. CDR3 sequence (DNA): TGTGCCAGCAGCTTAGGGACAGGGGGGAGCTCCTACAATGAGCAGTTCTTC. This translates into CASSLGTGGSSYNEQFF.

The chain uses TRBV27 and TRBJ2-7; D is possibly TRBD2 (5 bases). Trimming took 2 bases from V and 5 from J, leaving 16 bases between them. Looked up from germline, CDR1 is MNHEY and CDR2 is SMNVEV (reference sequence). The CDR3 has 15 amino acids. The CDR3 bases are TGTGCCAGCAGTTTACGCTTCGGACTTAAACACGAGCAGTACTTC. This codes for CASSLRFGLKHEQYF.

The chain joins TRBV19 to TRBJ2-3, with D possibly matching TRBD2 (7 bases). The CDR3 covers 12 residues. Germline-derived CDR1 and CDR2 are LNHDA and SQIVND (reference sequence). The germline V and J ends were trimmed by 9 bases and 2 bases, with 9 bases remaining between them. Here the CDR3 reads CASGGPTDTQYF. CDR3 sequence (DNA): TGTGCCAGCGGGGGGCCCACAGATACGCAGTATTTT.

The V call is TRBV27, the J call TRBJ2-6; D uncertain. Trimming shortened V by 2 bases and J by 4 bases, and 18 bases separated the two germline ends. The CDR3 is 18 amino acids. Germline V lookup: CDR1 MNHEY, CDR2 SMNVEV (reference sequence). The CDR3 coding sequence is TGTGCCAGCAGTTTAGGGTGGTCAGGCAATATCGGGGCCAACGTCCTGACTTTC. It codes for CASSLGWSGNIGANVLTF.

The chain has TRBV6-5 and TRBJ1-1; 11 bases match TRBD1. After removal of 4 bases from V and 5 bases from J, the junction contained 9 bases not matched to a gene. The CDR3 is 16 amino acids. The V gene's germline CDR1 is MNHEY and CDR2 SVGAGI. The CDR3 protein is CASSSGQGAARTEAFF. CDR3 DNA sequence: TGTGCCAGCAGTTCCGGACAGGGGGCTGCTAGGACTGAAGCTTTCTTT.

The genes are TRBV11-2 and TRBJ1-1; 10 positions agree with TRBD1. Germline CDR1 SGHAT, CDR2 FQNNGV. Unmatched junction bases numbered 12, after V lost 5 bases and J lost 6 bases. The CDR3 runs 16 residues. As DNA, the CDR3 is TGTGCCAGCAGCGTTTTCCGGGACAGGGGCGACGCTGAAGCTTTCTTT. This encodes CASSVFRDRGDAEAFF.

The V and J genes are TRBV29-1 and TRBJ2-7, with TRBD2 matching over 7 bases. The CDR3 covers 14 residues. V shed 3 bases, J shed 2 bases, and the junction held 7 bases outside the gene matches. Germline V gene data show CDR1 as SQVTM and CDR2 as ANQGSEA. The CDR3 DNA sequence: TGCAGCGTTGATAACAGCGGGACCGCCTACGAGCAGTACTTC. Amino acid sequence: CSVDNSGTAYEQYF.

The chain uses TRBV6-4 and TRBJ1-2, with D possibly being TRBD1 (5 bases). Trimming removed 3 bases at V and 7 bases at J, with 15 bases between. Germline-derived CDR1 and CDR2 are MRHNA and SNTAGT. The CDR3 is made up of 14 amino acids. The DNA for the CDR3 is TGTGCCAGCAGTGAGGAGGGGAGAGGAGGTGGCTACACCTTC. As protein: CASSEEGRGGGYTF.

The V and J genes are TRBV7-2 and TRBJ2-7, with TRBD2 identical over 8 bases. The germline V gene has CDR1 SGHTA and CDR2 FQGNSA. V gave up 5 bases and J gave up 3 bases; unmatched junction bases: 6. This CDR3 has 14 amino acids. DNA of the CDR3: TGTGCCAGCAGCCCGGGGGGGCAGGACTACGAGCAGTACTTC. Its translation is CASSPGGQDYEQYF.

The V gene is TRBV9, the J gene TRBJ2-7; 8 bases fit TRBD2. The V and J ends lost 5 bases and 4 bases, in that order; junction bases with no gene match: 8. The CDR3 totals 14 residues. Germline values: CDR1 SGDLS, CDR2 YYNGEE. CDR3 protein: CASSPGTSEYEQYF. CDR3 coding DNA: TGTGCCAGCAGTCCCGGGACTAGTGAGTACGAGCAGTACTTC.

The chain has TRBV9 and TRBJ1-4; tentative D call: TRBD1 (5 bases). CDR1 SGDLS and CDR2 YYNGEE come from the germline V gene. The V end was cut by 0 bases, the J end by 8 bases, with 11 bases between. The CDR3 sequence is 14 residues long. The CDR3: CASSVGGDGEKLFF. CDR3 nucleotides: TGTGCCAGCAGCGTAGGGGGGGATGGCGAAAAACTGTTTTTT. Full variable domain (outside the CDR3, taken from reference TRBV9 and TRBJ1-4): DSGVTQTPKHLITATGQRVTLRCSPRSGDLSVYWYQQSLDQGLQFLIQYYNGEERAKGNILERFSAQQFPDLHSELNLSSLELGDSALYFCASSVGGDGEKLFFGSGTQLSVL.

The chain joins TRBV7-9 to TRBJ1-1; D is possibly TRBD1 (5 bases). Trimming took 6 bases from V and 6 from J, leaving 20 bases between them. Germline V gene data show CDR1 as SEHNR and CDR2 as FQNEAQ (reference sequence). This CDR3 is 15 amino acids long. The DNA for the CDR3 is TGTGCCAGCAGGCAAAAAGAGACAGCCTTGGCTGAAGCTTTCTTT. This sequence encodes CASRQKETALAEAFF. Variable domain in full (rest from reference TRBV7-9 and TRBJ1-1): DTGVSQNPRHKITKRGQNVTFRCDPISEHNRLYWYRQTLGQGPEFLTYFQNEAQLEKSRLLSDRFSAERPKGSFSTLEIQRTEQGDSAMYLCASRQKETALAEAFFGQGTRLTVV.

The rearrangement links TRBV9 to TRBJ2-7, with 7 bases lining up with TRBD1. J lost 3 bases, V lost 3 bases, and 6 bases had no gene match. The germline V gene has CDR1 SGDLS and CDR2 YYNGEE. This CDR3 is 14 amino acids long. CDR3 region: CASSDGQVHYEQYF. The CDR3 coding sequence is TGTGCCAGCAGCGACGGACAGGTCCACTACGAGCAGTACTTC.

This sequence joins TRBV28 and TRBJ2-7, with 7 bases matching TRBD1. The length of the CDR3 is 13 residues. J was trimmed by 3 bases and V by 2 bases; bases with no gene match: 1. CDR1 is MDHEN, CDR2 SYDVKM, per germline. The CDR3 reads CASSLGTVYEQYF. In nucleotides, the CDR3 is TGTGCCAGCAGTTTAGGGACAGTCTACGAGCAGTACTTC.

The chain has TRBV27 and TRBJ1-5; D is undetermined. V lost 5 bases, J lost 6 bases, and 17 bases lay in between. There are 15 residues in the CDR3. The germline gives CDR1 MNHEY, CDR2 SMNVEV (reference sequence). CDR3 DNA sequence: TGTGCCAGCAGTACGGGAAAGGCCGAGGGTCAGCCCCAGCATTTT. Residues: CASSTGKAEGQPQHF.

The chain is built from TRBV2 and TRBJ2-2, with 9 bases that match TRBD2. Germline CDR1 and CDR2: SNHLY and FYNNEI. V gave up 4 bases and J gave up 5 bases; unmatched junction bases: 8. CDR3 length: 16 amino acids. The CDR3 DNA follows: TGTGCCAGCAGTGTGGAGGGACTAGCAGCTACCGGGGAGCTGTTTTTT. Its translation is CASSVEGLAATGELFF.

This clone was observed a single time. This CDR3 reads CASSGLVHEQFF. The CDR3 DNA is TGTGCCAGCAGTGGACTAGTGCATGAGCAGTTCTTC. This chain uses TRBV28 with TRBJ2-1, with 7 bases fitting TRBD2. CDR1 and CDR2 from the germline V gene are MDHEN and SYDVKM. This CDR3 comprises 12 residues. V lost 5 bases to trimming and J lost 8 bases; unmatched junction nucleotides: 3. The full variable domain, its missing parts supplied by reference TRBV28 and TRBJ2-1, is DVKVTQSSRYLVKRTGEKVFLECVQDMDHENMFWYRQDPGLGLRLIYFSYDVKMKEKGDIPEGYSVSREKKERFSLILESASTNQTSMYLCASSGLVHEQFFGPGTRLTVL.

This clone was recorded once. The chain combines TRBV28 with TRBJ1-1; D is perhaps TRBD1 (5 bases). Germline-derived CDR1 and CDR2 are MDHEN and SYDVKM. The CDR3 sequence is 12 residues long. Trimming left V 4 bases short and J 5 bases short, with 8 bases between. This CDR3 reads CASSWGETEAFF. In DNA, the CDR3 is TGTGCCAGCAGTTGGGGGGAGACTGAAGCTTTCTTT.